Only a few counts were recorded for the clone carrying this TCR beta chain. TCRdb reprocessed the RT-PCR reads with MiXCR, giving one entry per CDR3 protein. The sample records about 520,000 distinct CDR3 sequences, roughly 9.7% being singletons. The CDR3 is 15 amino acids. With 3 bases clipped from V and 2 bases from J, the junction kept 1 base outside the gene matches. This sample was taken from a study of response to subunit inactivated influenza vaccine. The sequence derives from a man over 45 who received an inactivated influenza vaccine. The specimen was PBMCs from blood, collected more than 35 days after vaccination. The rearrangement joins TRBV12-3 or TRBV12-4 to TRBJ2-7, with TRBD2 matching 13 bases. DNA of the CDR3: TGTGCCAGCAGTTTTACTAGCGGGGGGGCCTACGAGCAGTACTTC. Amino acids: CASSFTSGGAYEQYF.